This T cell receptor beta chain was sequenced in a study of read filtering for tumor transcriptome and immune sequencing. CDR1 and CDR2 (germline): MDHEN, SYDVKM. J lost 7 bases, V lost 4 bases, and 13 bases had no gene match. This CDR3 has 17 residues. There are many counts of this clonotype. The antigen is not known. Notes on the study in general: About 81.9% of IR-seq clonotypes had one read, totaling approximately 3.3% of reads; RNA-seq: around 70% and 40%.

Molecular barcoded adaptors covering alpha/delta and beta/gamma chains were used on around 400 ng RNA. TCRdb processed the reads anew with MiXCR; each CDR3 protein has one entry. The table records 40,000 or so distinct CDR3 sequences, roughly an eighth of them present only once. This clonotype originated in a donor at least 40 years old with multiple myeloma. J is TRBJ2-2 and V is TRBV28; 9 bases agree with TRBD1. The sample taken for sequencing was a population of CD138-negative cells sorted from bone marrow. The DNA for the CDR3 is TGTGCCAGCAGTTCCCCGGGACAGGGCCTTAGTAGCGGGGAGCTGTTTTTT. Residues: CASSSPGQGLSSGELFF.